This T cell receptor (beta chain) was sequenced during a study of cytomegalovirus exposure and HLA in healthy donors. CDR1 and CDR2 (germline): LNHDA, SQIVND (reference sequence). The CDR3 is made up of 14 amino acids. Trimming stripped 3 bases from V and 3 bases from J, with 9 bases between. It was with 60 Vbeta and 13 Jbeta primers that the PCR ran. Measured with immunoSEQ multiplex PCR; TCRdb has only the in-frame clones, and not every one. Among 100,000 to 150,000 clones listed, about 80% were seen once. This chain joins TRBV19 and TRBJ2-1, with D unclear. The sequence was collected from a man younger than 35 in good health and CMV-seronegative. What was sequenced was PBMCs. The CDR3 loop is CASSIRVSYNEQFF. Here the CDR3 DNA reads TGTGCCAGTAGTATCCGGGTGAGCTACAATGAGCAGTTCTTC.